These 21 T cell receptor beta chains share one sample of origin, sequenced in a study of cytomegalovirus exposure and HLA in healthy donors. It was with 60 Vbeta and 13 Jbeta primers that the PCR ran. Sequencing used immunoSEQ multiplex PCR; TCRdb keeps in-frame clones, though not all of them. The profile shows about 110,000 clones, around two thirds of them singletons. The sequencing input was PBMCs. Every receptor here comes from a man aged 25-40 years in good health and CMV-seropositive.

V gene TRBV15 combines with J gene TRBJ1-2, with 10 bases identical to TRBD1. V was pared by 5 bases and J by 8 bases, with 14 bases of the junction left unmatched. This CDR3 contains 16 residues. CDR1 and CDR2 (germline): LNHNV, YYDKDF (reference sequence). The CDR3, as DNA: TGTGCCACCAGCGGTCGGACAGGGGGTAGATCAGAGGGCTACACCTTC. Translated, it gives CATSGRTGGRSEGYTF.

The chain combines TRBV6-5 with TRBJ2-2, with D uncertain. CDR1 and CDR2 (germline): MNHEY, SVGAGI. The CDR3 length is 11 residues. V lost 6 bases to trimming and J lost 7 bases, with 6 bases between them. The CDR3 DNA reads TGTGCCAGCAGCTTTATCGGGGAGCTGTTTTTT. Protein: CASSFIGELFF.

With respect to this clone: Germline and junction disagree at one end, which may indicate a read error. V is TRBV2 and J is TRBJ1-1, with D possibly matching TRBD1 (5 bases). Germline V gene sequence: CDR1 SNHLY, CDR2 FYNNEI. The CDR3 spans 11 residues. The CDR3 DNA reads as TGTGCCGGCAGGGTGAGCTCTGAAGCTTTCTTT. It encodes CAGRVSSEAFF.

This clone was detected only a few times. The chain employs TRBV7-9 and TRBJ1-6; D call uncertain. Germline CDR1 SEHNR, CDR2 FQNEAQ (reference sequence). The CDR3 runs 15 residues. The V end lost 6 bases, the J end lost 1 base, and 10 bases lay between the germline ends. The chain's CDR3 is CASSRTDSYNSPLHF. CDR3 DNA sequence: TGTGCCAGCAGTCGAACAGATTCCTATAATTCACCCCTCCACTTT.

In its sample, this clone was seen a few times. The chain recombines TRBV6-1 with TRBJ1-5; 9 bases line up with TRBD1. Germline-derived CDR1 and CDR2 are MNHNS and SASEGT. This CDR3 has 15 amino acids. The V and J ends lost 7 bases and 4 bases, in that order; junction bases with no gene match: 8. The CDR3 sequence is CASTFSGTGNQPQHF. The CDR3 DNA is TGTGCCAGCACCTTCTCCGGGACAGGGAATCAGCCCCAGCATTTT.

Only a few counts were recorded for this clone. The rearrangement joins TRBV5-6 to TRBJ2-4, with D unresolved. V lost 2 bases to trimming and J lost 6 bases, with 6 bases between them. Germline V gene sequence: CDR1 SGHDT, CDR2 YYEEEE. There are 12 residues in the CDR3. The CDR3 sequence: CASSFSSNIQYF. The CDR3 nucleotides read TGTGCCAGCAGCTTCAGTTCAAACATTCAGTACTTC.

The chain has TRBV6-6 and TRBJ2-1, with TRBD2 identical over 11 bases. CDR1 MNHNY and CDR2 SVGAGI come from the germline V gene (reference sequence). The CDR3 has 16 amino acids. Trimming took 8 bases from V and 7 from J; bases not matched to a gene: 13. The CDR3 DNA reads TGTGCCAGCGGGGATAGCGGGGGGGCCTATTTGAATGAGCAGTTCTTC. The encoded protein is CASGDSGGAYLNEQFF.

Notes on this clone: One end of the junction does not line up with germline, which may come from a read error. The chain combines TRBV7-9 with TRBJ2-7; D unclear. Germline lookup yields CDR1 SEHNR and CDR2 FQNEAQ (reference sequence). The CDR3 covers 11 residues. CDR3 nucleotides: TGTTCCAGCAGCTCCGTCGGCGAGCAGTACTTC. Its protein is CSSSSVGEQYF.

The rearrangement uses TRBV11-2 and TRBJ2-3; 8 bases fit TRBD2. The ends lost 5 bases at V and 4 bases at J; junction bases unmatched: 14. Germline V gene data show CDR1 as SGHAT and CDR2 as FQNNGV. This CDR3 is 17 amino acids long. The CDR3 spells CASSPLAGGGRSDTQYF. In nucleotides, the CDR3 is TGTGCCAGCAGCCCCCTCGCCGGGGGGGGCCGATCAGATACGCAGTATTTT.

The chain employs TRBV18 and TRBJ1-2, with D perhaps matching TRBD1 (5 bases). Trimming shortened V by 2 bases and J by 7 bases, and 20 bases separated the two germline ends. Germline CDR1 and CDR2: KGHSH and LQKENI. The CDR3 is 16 residues long. The CDR3 DNA follows: TGTGCCAGCTCACCAGGGGGGGTCCTCTCAGACAGTGGCTACACCTTC. It specifies CASSPGGVLSDSGYTF. Drawing the rest from reference TRBV18 and TRBJ1-2, the complete variable domain is NAGVMQNPRHLVRRRGQEARLRCSPMKGHSHVYWYRQLPEEGLKFMVYLQKENIIDESGMPKERFSAEFPKEGPSILRIQQVVRGDSAAYFCASSPGGVLSDSGYTFGSGTRLTVV.

The chain recombines TRBV5-1 with TRBJ2-3, with 7 bases that match TRBD2. V shed 0 bases and J 4 bases; nucleotides not matched to a gene: 5. Germline V lookup: CDR1 SGHRS, CDR2 YFSETQ. This CDR3 contains 15 residues. The CDR3 DNA sequence: TGCGCCAGCAGCTTGGGCCTAGCGGTTGCAGATACGCAGTATTTT. Amino acid sequence: CASSLGLAVADTQYF.

This clone was counted a single time. This sequence joins TRBV6-4 and TRBJ1-1; TRBD1 matches at 10 bases. Germline-derived CDR1 and CDR2 are MRHNA and SNTAGT. The CDR3 spans 14 residues. V gave up 0 bases and J gave up 14 bases; unmatched junction bases: 9. This CDR3 reads CASSDSDRGLGLFF. The CDR3 bases are TGTGCCAGCAGTGACTCTGACAGGGGGCTTGGGTTATTCTTT.

The J gene is TRBJ1-5, the V gene TRBV19, with no clear D. CDR1 and CDR2 from the germline V gene are LNHDA and SQIVND (reference sequence). This CDR3 comprises 14 residues. Trimming removed 5 bases from V and 6 bases from J, with 14 bases in between. For the CDR3, the DNA is TGTGCCAGTAGTGGGTTCGCGGGCGCTCAGCCCCAGCATTTT. It codes for CASSGFAGAQPQHF. The entire variable domain, with the rest obtained from reference TRBV19 and TRBJ1-5, is as follows: DGGITQSPKYLFRKEGQNVTLSCEQNLNHDAMYWYRQDPGQGLRLIYYSQIVNDFQKGDIAEGYSVSREKKESFPLTVTSAQKNPTAFYLCASSGFAGAQPQHFGDGTRLSIL.

A note on this clone: Other DNA sequences in this sample translate to the same CDR3. This chain connects TRBV7-3 to TRBJ1-2, with TRBD1 matching over 8 bases. Germline CDR1 reads SGHTA; CDR2 reads FQGTGA. The J segment lost 0 bases and the V segment lost 5 bases, leaving 5 bases of the junction unmatched. The CDR3 totals 15 residues. CDR3 loop: CASSPGTGANYGYTF. The CDR3 nucleotides are TGTGCCAGCAGCCCCGGGACAGGAGCTAACTATGGCTACACCTTC.

This clone has more than one count but fewer than ten. The CDR3 loop reads CASSVEGGGMNTEAFF. As DNA, the CDR3 is TGTGCCAGCAGTGTTGAAGGGGGCGGTATGAACACTGAAGCTTTCTTT. The chain uses TRBV6-4 and TRBJ1-1, with TRBD1 matching over 7 bases. This CDR3 has 16 amino acids. Germline trimming cut 4 bases from V and 0 bases from J; bases unmatched to any gene: 8. Germline V gene data show CDR1 as MRHNA and CDR2 as SNTAGT.

This chain connects TRBV5-1 to TRBJ1-5; perhaps TRBD1 as D (5 bases). The CDR3 loop spans 14 amino acids. V lost 4 bases and J lost 2, with 10 bases in between. The germline gives CDR1 SGHRS, CDR2 YFSETQ. The CDR3 nucleotides read TGCGCCAGCAGCCGGGACTCAGGCAATCAGCCCCAGCATTTT. It translates to CASSRDSGNQPQHF.

This sequence joins TRBV5-4 and TRBJ1-2; a possible D gene is TRBD1 (6 bases). Per germline, CDR1 SGHNT and CDR2 YYREEE (reference sequence). Trimming shortened V by 0 bases and J by 7 bases, and 10 bases separated the two germline ends. This CDR3 comprises 13 residues. The CDR3 region is CASSLEQGSGYTF. DNA of the CDR3: TGTGCCAGCAGCTTGGAACAGGGCAGTGGCTACACCTTC. Drawing the rest from reference TRBV5-4 and TRBJ1-2, the complete variable domain is ETGVTQSPTHLIKTRGQQVTLRCSSQSGHNTVSWYQQALGQGPQFIFQYYREEENGRGNFPPRFSGLQFPNYSSELNVNALELDDSALYLCASSLEQGSGYTFGSGTRLTVV.

This clone was seen once. J is TRBJ2-3 and V is TRBV7-9, with D perhaps matching TRBD1 (5 bases). Germline V gene lookup returns CDR1 SEHNR and CDR2 FQNEAQ (reference sequence). V shed 3 bases and J shed 2 bases, with 12 bases lying between them. The CDR3 length is 15 residues. This CDR3 reads CASSFAGRDTDTQYF. The CDR3 nucleotides are TGTGCCAGCAGCTTCGCAGGGCGAGACACAGATACGCAGTATTTT. The full variable domain, rest sourced from reference TRBV7-9 and TRBJ2-3, is DTGVSQNPRHKITKRGQNVTFRCDPISEHNRLYWYRQTLGQGPEFLTYFQNEAQLEKSRLLSDRFSAERPKGSFSTLEIQRTEQGDSAMYLCASSFAGRDTDTQYFGPGTRLTVL.

This chain joins TRBV5-6 and TRBJ2-1, with 7 bases identical to TRBD1. With V trimmed by 3 bases and J by 6 bases, 9 bases remained unmatched. The CDR3 has 15 residues. Germline CDR1 and CDR2: SGHDT and YYEEEE. The CDR3: CASSSGSTGFNEQFF. CDR3 DNA sequence: TGTGCCAGCAGCTCAGGGTCGACAGGGTTCAATGAGCAGTTCTTC.

The rearrangement links TRBV9 to TRBJ2-7, with TRBD2 matching over 11 bases. The CDR3 covers 16 residues. The V segment lost 0 bases and the J segment 1 base; nucleotides outside the gene matches: 3. Germline CDR1 reads SGDLS; CDR2 reads YYNGEE. The CDR3 DNA follows: TGTGCCAGCAGCGTAGTAGCGGGGGGGCGATCCTACGAGCAGTACTTC. Translated: CASSVVAGGRSYEQYF.

The rearrangement joins TRBV5-1 to TRBJ2-5, with 11 bases fitting TRBD2. Gene TRBJ2-7 matches the end of the DNA better, so the J call may be wrong. CDR3 length: 15 residues. CDR1 and CDR2 (germline): SGHRS, YFSETQ. DNA for the CDR3: TGCGCCAGCAGCTTGGGGACTAGCGGGTCCTACGAGCAGTACTTC. Translating gives CASSLGTSGSYEQYF.